This T cell receptor (beta chain) emerged from a study of CD4+ T cells in melanoma. Whole-study findings and limits: Neoantigen-specific CD4+ T cells in melanoma reportedly had diverse differentiation states. A reported correlation linked neoantigen-specific CD4+ T cells to CD8+, macrophage and B cell function.

The V segment lost 4 bases and the J segment 7 bases; nucleotides outside the gene matches: 3. Germline loops: CDR1 SGHTA, CDR2 FQGNSA. CDR3 length: 15 amino acids. In the case of this clone: Its cognate antigen is unknown.

Assay: immunoSEQ multiplex PCR; the TCRdb copy retains only in-frame clones and omits some. The sample lists about 50,000 clones; about 88% were seen once. Input material: peripheral blood. This chain joins TRBV7-2 and TRBJ2-1; 14 nucleotides line up with TRBD2. The clonotype originates from a human donor with melanoma. CDR3 DNA: TGTGCCAGCAGCTCGACTAGCGGGGGGGGAAATGAGCAGTTCTTC. This gives the protein CASSSTSGGGNEQFF.